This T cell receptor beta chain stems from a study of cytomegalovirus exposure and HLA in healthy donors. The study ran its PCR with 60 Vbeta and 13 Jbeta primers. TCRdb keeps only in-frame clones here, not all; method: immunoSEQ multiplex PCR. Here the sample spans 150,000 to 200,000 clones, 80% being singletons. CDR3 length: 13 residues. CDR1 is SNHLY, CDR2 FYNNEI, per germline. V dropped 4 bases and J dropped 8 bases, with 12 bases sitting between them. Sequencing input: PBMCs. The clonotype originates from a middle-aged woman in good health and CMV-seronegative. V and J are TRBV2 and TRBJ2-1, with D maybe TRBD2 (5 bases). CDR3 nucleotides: TGTGCCAGCAGTGGGCCGGGGTCCGATGAGCAGTTCTTC. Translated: CASSGPGSDEQFF. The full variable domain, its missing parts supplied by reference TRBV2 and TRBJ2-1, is EPEVTQTPSHQVTQMGQEVILRCVPISNHLYFYWYRQILGQKVEFLVSFYNNEISEKSEIFDDQFSVERPDGSNFTLKIRSTKLEDSAMYFCASSGPGSDEQFFGPGTRLTVL.